A selection of T cell receptor beta chains follows, all from one sample in a study of T-cell reconstitution after alpha-beta-depleted transplantation in children. TCRdb itself ran the PCR reads through MiXCR, one entry per CDR3 protein. The sample lists 500,000 or so distinct CDR3 sequences; roughly 33% were seen once. The sample was PBMCs from the stem cell graft donor, taken from the stem cell graft. Receptor source: a human donor who donated a stem cell graft to a child with aplastic anemia. Each CDR3 is given with its conserved first and last residue. The order of the fields is D gene, clone size, V gene, J gene, CDR3 protein, CDR3 DNA. A D gene is named only where the DNA matches it firmly. The listing skips clone size in some rows; elsewhere it reads once, few, many or a size class.

TRBD2,few,TRBV12-3/TRBV12-4,TRBJ2-3,CASSSQRELDTQYF,TGTGCCAGCAGTTCCCAGCGGGAGTTAGATACGCAGTATTTT
NA,NA,TRBV29-1,TRBJ2-2,CSVDYGGNTGELFF,TGCAGCGTTGATTACGGGGGGAACACCGGGGAGCTGTTTTTT
NA,few,TRBV10-3,TRBJ2-7,CAVGGGADVSYEQYF,TGTGCCGTTGGAGGAGGGGCCGACGTGTCCTACGAGCAGTACTTC
NA,NA,TRBV12-3/TRBV12-4,TRBJ1-1,CASSYQGRHTEAFF,TGTGCCAGCAGTTATCAGGGGCGCCACACTGAAGCTTTCTTT
NA,few,TRBV20-1,TRBJ1-1,CSARIHTNTEAFF,TGCAGTGCTAGGATCCACACGAACACTGAAGCTTTCTTT
TRBD2,NA,TRBV7-9,TRBJ2-7,CASSLVLAGGHEQYF,TGTGCCAGCAGCTTAGTACTAGCGGGAGGCCACGAGCAGTACTTC
NA,NA,TRBV5-4,TRBJ2-1,CASSFSGALSSYNEQFF,TGTGCCAGCAGCTTCTCAGGGGCCCTTTCCTCCTACAATGAGCAGTTCTTC
NA,NA,TRBV10-3,TRBJ1-1,CAISYRVGDTEAFF,TGTGCCATCAGTTACAGGGTGGGGGACACTGAAGCTTTCTTT
TRBD1,NA,TRBV5-1,TRBJ2-1,CASSPTGVPYNEQFF,TGCGCCAGCAGCCCAACAGGGGTCCCTTACAATGAGCAGTTCTTC
TRBD2,few,TRBV4-3,TRBJ2-1,CASSQSDWREVYNEQFF,TGCGCCAGCAGCCAAAGCGATTGGCGGGAGGTCTACAATGAGCAGTTCTTC
TRBD2,many,TRBV20-1,TRBJ2-1,CSARDTSGRINNEQFF,TGCAGTGCTAGGGATACTAGCGGGAGGATCAACAATGAGCAGTTCTTC
NA,many,TRBV12-3/TRBV12-4,TRBJ2-2,CASSFTGELFF,TGTGCCAGCAGTTTTACCGGGGAGCTGTTTTTT
TRBD2,NA,TRBV29-1,TRBJ2-1,CSVTWAGGYNEQFF,TGCAGCGTTACTTGGGCGGGGGGCTACAATGAGCAGTTCTTC
NA,NA,TRBV7-8,TRBJ1-5,CASSLEKAGVYQPQHF,TGTGCCAGCAGCTTAGAAAAAGCGGGAGTCTATCAGCCCCAGCATTTT
NA,NA,TRBV20-1,TRBJ2-5,CRARDSPGARETQYF,TGCAGAGCTAGAGATTCCCCGGGGGCGCGAGAGACCCAGTACTTC
TRBD2,NA,TRBV20-1,TRBJ2-5,CSAAGTSGYQETQYF,TGCAGTGCCGCAGGGACTAGCGGGTACCAAGAGACCCAGTACTTC
NA,NA,TRBV12-3/TRBV12-4,TRBJ2-1,CASIAHSGYNEQFF,TGTGCCAGCATCGCCCATAGCGGCTACAATGAGCAGTTCTTC
TRBD2,NA,TRBV20-1,TRBJ2-3,CSGLAELHTDTQYF,TGCAGTGGACTAGCAGAACTCCACACAGATACGCAGTATTTT
NA,NA,TRBV27,TRBJ1-1,CASSPWVRLNTEAFF,TGTGCCAGCAGCCCGTGGGTTCGTCTGAACACTGAAGCTTTCTTT
NA,NA,TRBV5-1,TRBJ2-7,CASSLSAGWAYEQYF,TGCGCCAGCAGCTTGTCTGCGGGCTGGGCCTACGAGCAGTACTTC
TRBD2,NA,TRBV20-1,TRBJ2-3,CSASLASGSTDTQYF,TGCAGTGCTAGTCTAGCTAGCGGTAGCACAGATACGCAGTATTTT
TRBD2,NA,TRBV28,TRBJ2-1,CASSLSSGLEYNEQFF,TGTGCCAGCAGTTTATCCTCGGGACTAGAGTACAATGAGCAGTTCTTC
TRBD2,NA,TRBV5-1,TRBJ2-7,CASSLGAGGPIEQYF,TGCGCCAGCAGCTTGGGAGCGGGAGGGCCGATCGAGCAGTACTTC
NA,few,TRBV29-1,TRBJ2-1,CSGGVVYNEQFF,TGCAGCGGGGGAGTGGTTTACAATGAGCAGTTCTTC
NA,few,TRBV9,TRBJ1-3,CASSLDSVSGNTIYF,TGTGCCAGCAGCCTCGACAGCGTTTCTGGAAACACCATATATTTT
NA,NA,TRBV27,TRBJ2-2,CASTTRSAGELFF,TGTGCCAGCACCACTAGGTCCGCCGGGGAGCTGTTTTTT
TRBD1,NA,TRBV5-1,TRBJ2-3,CASSFRQGNTDTQYF,TGCGCCAGCAGCTTCAGACAGGGAAACACAGATACGCAGTATTTT
NA,few,TRBV7-2,TRBJ2-3,CASSSQTPGGPTDTQYF,TGTGCCAGCAGCTCACAGACCCCCGGAGGCCCCACAGATACGCAGTATTTT
NA,once,TRBV24-1,TRBJ2-2,CATSEQGRGTGELFF,TGTGCCACCAGCGAACAGGGGAGGGGCACCGGGGAGCTGTTTTTT
TRBD2,many,TRBV3-1,TRBJ2-3,CASSQDLDGAGLARWDTQYF,TGTGCCAGCAGCCAAGATCTGGACGGGGCGGGACTAGCGAGGTGGGATACGCAGTATTTT
NA,NA,TRBV7-9,TRBJ1-2,CASSLVLRGLTLYGYTF,TGTGCCAGCAGCTTAGTACTTCGGGGCCTCACACTCTATGGCTACACCTTC
NA,few,TRBV12-3/TRBV12-4,TRBJ1-5,CASREQVYSNQPQHF,TGTGCCAGCAGGGAGCAGGTATATAGCAATCAGCCCCAGCATTTT
NA,NA,TRBV20-1,TRBJ2-3,CSAARSDTSTDTQYF,TGCAGTGCGGCTAGGAGCGATACTAGCACAGATACGCAGTATTTT
NA,few,TRBV7-2,TRBJ2-7,CASSASGERSTDEQYF,TGTGCCAGCAGCGCCTCGGGGGAGCGGAGCACAGACGAGCAGTACTTC
TRBD1,many,TRBV12-3/TRBV12-4,TRBJ2-1,CASSFMTGGINEQFF,TGTGCCAGCAGTTTTATGACAGGGGGCATCAATGAGCAGTTCTTC
TRBD1,NA,TRBV6-5,TRBJ2-1,CASSTRTGTGEYNEQFF,TGTGCCAGCTCCACGCGAACCGGGACAGGGGAATACAATGAGCAGTTCTTC
TRBD2,NA,TRBV6-2/TRBV6-3,TRBJ2-5,CASSWSLGVAGQETQYF,TGTGCCAGCAGTTGGTCCCTTGGGGTAGCGGGCCAAGAGACCCAGTACTTC
TRBD1,NA,TRBV7-2,TRBJ1-3,CASSLGPTGTGENTIYF,TGTGCCAGCAGCTTAGGCCCCACCGGGACAGGGGAAAACACCATATATTTT
NA,NA,TRBV5-4,TRBJ2-1,CASSLKEVSNEQFF,TGTGCCAGCAGCTTGAAGGAGGTTAGCAATGAGCAGTTCTTC
NA,NA,TRBV29-1,TRBJ2-1,CSVEGTERGRSYNEQFF,TGCAGCGTTGAGGGGACAGAGCGGGGAAGATCCTACAATGAGCAGTTCTTC
NA,few,TRBV6-6,TRBJ2-5,CASSYTGEETQYF,TGTGCCAGCAGTTACACGGGAGAAGAGACCCAGTACTTC
TRBD1,NA,TRBV11-2,TRBJ1-2,CASSNPGGNYGYTF,TGTGCCAGCAGTAACCCAGGGGGAAACTATGGCTACACCTTC
NA,NA,TRBV24-1,TRBJ2-3,CATSARRIPDTQYF,TGTGCCACCAGTGCCCGTCGTATCCCAGATACGCAGTATTTT
NA,NA,TRBV12-3/TRBV12-4,TRBJ1-2,CASSPSYGGGNYGYTF,TGTGCCAGCAGTCCATCATACGGCGGGGGGAACTATGGCTACACCTTC
NA,NA,TRBV4-2,TRBJ1-1,CASSHDIGTVRNFNTEAFF,TGTGCCAGCAGCCACGATATCGGGACGGTGCGTAACTTTAACACTGAAGCTTTCTTT
NA,NA,TRBV12-3/TRBV12-4,TRBJ2-5,CASTIGETQYF,TGTGCCAGCACCATAGGAGAGACCCAGTACTTC
NA,NA,TRBV5-1,TRBJ1-3,CASSMGVGRPGNTIYF,TGCGCCAGCAGCATGGGGGTCGGGCGGCCCGGAAACACCATATATTTT
NA,NA,TRBV10-3,TRBJ1-5,CAIKPGKGSNQPQHF,TGTGCCATCAAACCAGGGAAGGGGAGCAATCAGCCCCAGCATTTT
TRBD2,NA,TRBV7-2,TRBJ2-1,CASSLEPAGGRGEQFF,TGTGCCAGCAGCTTAGAGCCGGCGGGAGGGCGTGGTGAGCAGTTCTTC
NA,NA,TRBV15,TRBJ2-2,CATSVGLLENTGELFF,TGTGCCACCAGCGTGGGACTCCTAGAGAACACCGGGGAGCTGTTTTTT
NA,few,TRBV12-3/TRBV12-4,TRBJ2-7,CASSGTYYEQYF,TGTGCCAGCAGTGGGACTTACTACGAGCAGTACTTC
NA,few,TRBV29-1,TRBJ1-1,CSVDGAEAFF,TGCAGCGTTGACGGGGCTGAAGCTTTCTTT
TRBD2,NA,TRBV30,TRBJ2-1,CAWSLAGGVYNEQFF,TGTGCCTGGAGTTTAGCGGGAGGGGTCTACAATGAGCAGTTCTTC
TRBD2,few,TRBV20-1,TRBJ2-3,CSARDRREGTHTQYF,TGCAGTGCTAGAGATAGGCGGGAGGGTACGCATACGCAGTATTTT
NA,NA,TRBV7-9,TRBJ2-3,CASSRPSGRDALHTQYF,TGTGCCAGCAGCCGCCCCAGCGGGCGGGATGCCCTCCATACGCAGTATTTT
TRBD2,NA,TRBV20-1,TRBJ2-5,CSALLTSVETQYF,TGCAGTGCTCTTCTGACTAGCGTGGAGACCCAGTACTTC
NA,few,TRBV4-3,TRBJ1-4,CASSQAQTRWDEKLFF,TGCGCCAGCAGCCAAGCCCAGACACGGTGGGATGAAAAACTGTTTTTT
NA,NA,TRBV29-1,TRBJ2-5,CSVGSKGQGTQYF,TGCAGCGTTGGGAGTAAGGGGCAAGGGACCCAGTACTTC
NA,NA,TRBV20-1,TRBJ1-1,CSASPGGANTEAFF,TGCAGTGCTAGCCCGGGAGGGGCGAACACTGAAGCTTTCTTT